These T cell receptor beta chains were read from a single sample in a study of T cell responses to AZD1222 COVID-19 vaccine. The repertoire was sequenced with immunoSEQ multiplex PCR; TCRdb's copy has only in-frame clones and lacks some. The sample has over 110,000 clones, about 90% seen once; the top ten hold approximately 9%. The sample consisted of peripheral blood, taken 28 days after the second AZD1222 dose. The receptors here all came from an adult who received the AZD1222 COVID-19 vaccine. CDR3s include the opening cysteine and the closing phenylalanine or tryptophan. A D gene is named only where the DNA matches it firmly. Clone size is given for some rows only: seen once, a few or many times, or a class if the clone is expanded.

v_call	d_call	clone_size	j_call	cdr3_aa	cdr3_nt
TRBV7-9	-	-	TRBJ1-1	CALALVTEAFF	TGTGCCCTCGCCCTGGTCACTGAAGCTTTCTTT
TRBV7-2	TRBD2	few	TRBJ2-1	CASSFHGLAGGPDGEQFF	TGTGCCAGCAGCTTCCATGGACTAGCGGGGGGGCCCGACGGTGAGCAGTTCTTC
TRBV30	TRBD1	-	TRBJ1-2	CAWSAPGQGYTF	TGTGCCTGGAGTGCCCCGGGACAGGGCTACACCTTC
TRBV2	TRBD1	-	TRBJ1-2	CASSQPGTGGGYTF	TGTGCCAGCAGCCAGCCCGGGACAGGGGGCGGCTACACCTTC
TRBV5-1	-	-	TRBJ1-4	CASSSSGAPTNEKLFF	TGCGCCAGCAGCTCCTCGGGAGCCCCAACTAATGAAAAACTGTTTTTT
TRBV11-2	-	few	TRBJ1-2	CASSRLTVQTNYGYTF	TGTGCCAGCAGCCGCCTGACAGTTCAAACTAACTATGGCTACACCTTC
TRBV3-1/TRBV3-2	-	-	TRBJ2-4	CASSPRGNIQYF	TGTGCCAGCAGCCCACGGGGAAACATTCAGTACTTC
TRBV18	-	-	TRBJ1-4	CASSPTGTGEKLFF	TGTGCCAGCTCACCAACGGGAACTGGCGAAAAACTGTTTTTT
TRBV10-2	-	-	TRBJ2-5	CASSFGAGETQYF	TGCGCCAGCAGTTTTGGCGCCGGGGAGACCCAGTACTTC
TRBV6-5	-	-	TRBJ2-1	CASLGRGPYNEQFF	TGTGCCAGCTTGGGTCGGGGGCCCTACAATGAGCAGTTCTTC
TRBV12-3/TRBV12-4	-	-	TRBJ2-7	CASSFGTSYEQYF	TGTGCCAGCAGTTTCGGTACCTCCTACGAGCAGTACTTC
TRBV7-2	TRBD1	-	TRBJ1-2	CASSLGADRVGYGYTF	TGTGCCAGCAGCTTAGGGGCAGACAGGGTCGGCTATGGCTACACCTTC
TRBV5-8	TRBD1	-	TRBJ2-3	CASSWGDRVTDTQYF	TGTGCCAGCAGCTGGGGGGACAGGGTAACAGATACGCAGTATTTT
TRBV2	TRBD2	-	TRBJ2-2	CASSALAVNTGELFF	TGTGCCAGCAGCGCCCTAGCGGTCAACACCGGGGAGCTGTTTTTT
TRBV2	TRBD1	few	TRBJ1-4	CASSPRDSMGEKLFF	TGTGCCAGCAGTCCTAGGGACAGTATGGGTGAAAAACTGTTTTTT
TRBV7-2	-	-	TRBJ1-5	CASSPPGGPYQPQHF	TGTGCCAGCAGCCCCCCGGGGGGGCCCTATCAGCCCCAGCATTTT
TRBV18	TRBD1	-	TRBJ1-2	CASSGDRGGGGYTF	TGTGCCAGCTCCGGTGACAGGGGAGGAGGCGGCTACACCTTC
TRBV6-5	TRBD1	-	TRBJ1-6	CASRLATGTNSPLHF	TGTGCCAGCAGGCTGGCGACAGGGACCAATTCACCCCTCCACTTT
TRBV19	-	-	TRBJ1-1	CASSIVDRGWTEAFF	TGTGCCAGTAGTATAGTTGACCGCGGGTGGACTGAAGCTTTCTTT
TRBV13	-	-	TRBJ2-3	CASSLELGEATDTQYF	TGTGCCAGCAGCTTAGAGCTAGGAGAGGCCACAGATACGCAGTATTTT
TRBV7-2	-	-	TRBJ1-2	CASSLDGNGYGYTF	TGTGCCAGCAGCCTCGACGGCAACGGCTATGGCTACACCTTC
TRBV7-6	-	-	TRBJ1-2	CASSLQQGRYGYTF	TGTGCCAGCAGCCTTCAACAGGGACGGTATGGCTACACCTTC
TRBV3-1/TRBV3-2	-	-	TRBJ1-2	CASSQEGRDNYGYTF	TGTGCCAGCAGCCAAGAGGGCCGAGATAACTATGGCTACACCTTC
TRBV4-1	-	-	TRBJ2-7	CASSQGAIMDEQYF	TGCGCCAGCAGCCAAGGGGCGATTATGGACGAGCAGTACTTC